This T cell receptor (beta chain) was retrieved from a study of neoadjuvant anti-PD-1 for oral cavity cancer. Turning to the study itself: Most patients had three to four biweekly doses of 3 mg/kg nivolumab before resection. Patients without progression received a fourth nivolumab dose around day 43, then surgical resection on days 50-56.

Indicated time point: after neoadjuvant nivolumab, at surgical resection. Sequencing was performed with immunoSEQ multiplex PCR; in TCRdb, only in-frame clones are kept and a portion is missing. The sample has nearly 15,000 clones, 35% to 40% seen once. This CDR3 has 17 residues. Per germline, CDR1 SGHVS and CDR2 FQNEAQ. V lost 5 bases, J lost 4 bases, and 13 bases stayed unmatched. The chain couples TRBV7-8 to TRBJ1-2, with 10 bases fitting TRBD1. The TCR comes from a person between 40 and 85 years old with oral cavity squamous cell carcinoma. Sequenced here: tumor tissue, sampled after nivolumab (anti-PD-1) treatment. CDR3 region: CASSDRDRGIVGYGYTF. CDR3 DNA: TGTGCCAGCAGCGACCGGGACAGGGGAATAGTGGGCTATGGCTACACCTTC.